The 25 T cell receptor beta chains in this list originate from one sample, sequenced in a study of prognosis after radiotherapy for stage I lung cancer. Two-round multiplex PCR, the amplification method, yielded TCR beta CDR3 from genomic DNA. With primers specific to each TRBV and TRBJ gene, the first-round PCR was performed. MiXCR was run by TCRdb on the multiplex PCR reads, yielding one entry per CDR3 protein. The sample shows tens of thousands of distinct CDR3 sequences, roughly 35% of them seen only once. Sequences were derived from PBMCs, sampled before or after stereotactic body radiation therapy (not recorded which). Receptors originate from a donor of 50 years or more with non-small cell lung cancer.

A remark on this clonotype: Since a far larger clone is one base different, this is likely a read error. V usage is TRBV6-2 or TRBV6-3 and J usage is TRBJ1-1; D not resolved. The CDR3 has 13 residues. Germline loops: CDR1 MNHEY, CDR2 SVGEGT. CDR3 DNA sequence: TGTGCCAGCAGTGCCGGCCCCGGCACTCAAGCTTTCTTT. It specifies CASSAGPGTQAFF.

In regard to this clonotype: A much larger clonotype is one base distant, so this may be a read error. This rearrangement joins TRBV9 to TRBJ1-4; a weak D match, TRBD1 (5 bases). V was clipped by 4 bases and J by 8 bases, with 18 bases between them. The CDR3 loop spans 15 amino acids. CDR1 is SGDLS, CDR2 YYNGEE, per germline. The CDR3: CASSTWTWRGEKLFF. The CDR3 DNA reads TGTGCCAGCAGCACTTGGACATGGAGAGGGGAAAAACTGTTTTTT.

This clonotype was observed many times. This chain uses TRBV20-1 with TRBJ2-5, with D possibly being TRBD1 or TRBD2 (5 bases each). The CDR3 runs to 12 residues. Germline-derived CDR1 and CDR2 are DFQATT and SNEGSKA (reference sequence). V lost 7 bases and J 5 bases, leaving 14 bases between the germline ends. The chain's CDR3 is CSGSGTTETQYF. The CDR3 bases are TGCAGTGGGTCAGGGACGACGGAGACCCAGTACTTC.

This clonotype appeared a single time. Written as DNA, the CDR3 is TGTGCCAGCAGTCCTTTGGACCCGAGGGGTTATCAGTTCTTC. Protein product: CASSPLDPRGYQFF. The chain employs TRBV2 and TRBJ2-1; D tentatively fits TRBD1 or TRBD2 (5 bases each). V shed 5 bases and J shed 13 bases, with 21 bases lying between them. This CDR3 contains 14 residues. Germline V gene data show CDR1 as SNHLY and CDR2 as FYNNEI.

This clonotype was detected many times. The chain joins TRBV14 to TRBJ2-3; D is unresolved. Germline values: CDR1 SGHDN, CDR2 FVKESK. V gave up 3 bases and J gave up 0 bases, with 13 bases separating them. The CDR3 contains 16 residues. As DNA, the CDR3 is TGTGCCAGCAGCCACAAGGGCGGATTCAGCACAGATACGCAGTATTTT. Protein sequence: CASSHKGGFSTDTQYF.

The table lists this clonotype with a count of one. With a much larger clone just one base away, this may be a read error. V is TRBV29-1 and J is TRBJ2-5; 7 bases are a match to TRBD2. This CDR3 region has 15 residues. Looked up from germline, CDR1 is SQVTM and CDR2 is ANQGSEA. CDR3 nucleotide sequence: TGCATCGCCCGACGAGGGGAGGGTAGCCAAGAGACCCAGTACTTC. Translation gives CIARRGEGSQETQYF.

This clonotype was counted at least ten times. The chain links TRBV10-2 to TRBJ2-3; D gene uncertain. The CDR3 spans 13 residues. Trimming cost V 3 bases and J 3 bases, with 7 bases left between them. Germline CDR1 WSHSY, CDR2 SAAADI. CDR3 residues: CASSDERTDTQYF. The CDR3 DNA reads TGCGCCAGCAGTGATGAACGAACAGATACGCAGTATTTT.

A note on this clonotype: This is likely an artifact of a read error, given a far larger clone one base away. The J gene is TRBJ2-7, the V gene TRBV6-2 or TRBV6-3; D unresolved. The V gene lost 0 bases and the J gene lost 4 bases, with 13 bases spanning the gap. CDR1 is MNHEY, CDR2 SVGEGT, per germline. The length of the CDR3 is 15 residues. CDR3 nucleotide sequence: TGTGCCAGCAGTTACTCGGCCAGCGAGAGTTACGAGCAGTACTTC. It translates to CASSYSASESYEQYF.

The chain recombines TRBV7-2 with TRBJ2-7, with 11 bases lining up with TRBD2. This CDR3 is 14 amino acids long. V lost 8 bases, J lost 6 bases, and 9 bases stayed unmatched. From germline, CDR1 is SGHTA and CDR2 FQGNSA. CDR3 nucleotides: TGTGCCAGCGAACCGACTAGCGGGATTCTCGAGCAGTACTTC. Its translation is CASEPTSGILEQYF.

CDR3 protein: CASSTSGFYGYTF. CDR3 coding DNA: TGTGCCAGTAGTACCTCAGGGTTCTATGGCTACACCTTC. The rearrangement joins TRBV28 to TRBJ1-2; tentative D call: TRBD1 (5 bases). Looked up from germline, CDR1 is MDHEN and CDR2 is SYDVKM. V was clipped by 9 bases and J by 4 bases, with 15 bases between them. This CDR3 is built from 13 residues.

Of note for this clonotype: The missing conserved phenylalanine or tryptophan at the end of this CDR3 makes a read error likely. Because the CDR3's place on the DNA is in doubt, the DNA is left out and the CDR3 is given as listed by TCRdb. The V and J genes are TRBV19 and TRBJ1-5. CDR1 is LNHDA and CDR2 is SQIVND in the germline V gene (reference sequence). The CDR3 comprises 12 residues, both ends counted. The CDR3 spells CASSMVHGPLTL.

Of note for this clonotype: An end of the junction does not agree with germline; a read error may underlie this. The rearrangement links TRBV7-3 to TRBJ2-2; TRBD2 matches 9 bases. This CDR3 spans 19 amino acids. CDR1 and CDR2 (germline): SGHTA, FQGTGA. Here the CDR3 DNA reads TGTGCCAGCAGCTTAATTGGCGCGGGGACTAGCTGGAACACCGTGGAGCTGTTTTTT. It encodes CASSLIGAGTSWNTVELFF.

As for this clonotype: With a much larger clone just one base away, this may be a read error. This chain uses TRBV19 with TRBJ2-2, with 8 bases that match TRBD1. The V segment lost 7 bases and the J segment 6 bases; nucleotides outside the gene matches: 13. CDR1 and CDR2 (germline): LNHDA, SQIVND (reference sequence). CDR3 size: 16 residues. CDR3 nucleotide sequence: TGTGCCAGTATCAGGGGCAGGGGGCCGGGAGCCGGGGAGCTGTTTTTT. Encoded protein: CASIRGRGPGAGELFF.

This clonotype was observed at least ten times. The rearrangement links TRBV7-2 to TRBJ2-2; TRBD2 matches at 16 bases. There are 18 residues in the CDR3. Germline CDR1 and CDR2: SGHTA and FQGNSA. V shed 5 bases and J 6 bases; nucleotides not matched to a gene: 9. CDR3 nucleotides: TGTGCCAGCAGCCCCGGGACTAGCGGGAGGGCGACGGCCGGGGAGCTGTTTTTT. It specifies CASSPGTSGRATAGELFF.

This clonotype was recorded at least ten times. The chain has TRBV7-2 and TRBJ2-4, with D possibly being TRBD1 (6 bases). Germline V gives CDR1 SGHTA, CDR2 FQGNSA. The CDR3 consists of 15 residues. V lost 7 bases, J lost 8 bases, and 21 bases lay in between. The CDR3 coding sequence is TGTGCCAGCACCCCTTCGGCAGCCCCAGGGGACATTCAGTACTTC. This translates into CASTPSAAPGDIQYF. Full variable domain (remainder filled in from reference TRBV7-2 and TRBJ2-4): GAGVSQSPSNKVTEKGKDVELRCDPISGHTALYWYRQSLGQGLEFLIYFQGNSAPDKSGLPSDRFSAERTGGSVSTLTIQRTQQEDSAVYLCASTPSAAPGDIQYFGAGTRLSVL.

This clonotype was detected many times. CDR3 in amino acids: CASSLGAGYEQYF. The CDR3 region has the DNA TGCGCCAGCAGCCTGGGCGCAGGCTACGAGCAGTACTTC. This chain joins TRBV4-3 and TRBJ2-7; D not certain. CDR3 length equals 13 residues. V was trimmed by 4 bases and J by 3 bases, leaving 10 bases between them. The V gene's germline CDR1 is LGHNA and CDR2 YSLEER.

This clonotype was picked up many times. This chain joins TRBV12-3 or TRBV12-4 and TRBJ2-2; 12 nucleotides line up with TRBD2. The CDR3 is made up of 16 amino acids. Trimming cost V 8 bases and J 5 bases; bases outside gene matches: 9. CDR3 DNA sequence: TGTGCCAGCCGCAAGACTAGCGGGAGAGGTACCGGGGAGCTGTTTTTT. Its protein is CASRKTSGRGTGELFF.

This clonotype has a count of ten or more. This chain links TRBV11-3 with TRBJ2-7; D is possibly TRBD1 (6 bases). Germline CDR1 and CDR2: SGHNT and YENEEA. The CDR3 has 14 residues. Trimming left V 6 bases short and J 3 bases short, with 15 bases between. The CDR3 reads CASSFGQNDYEQYF. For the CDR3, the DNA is TGTGCCAGCAGTTTCGGACAGAATGACTACGAGCAGTACTTC.

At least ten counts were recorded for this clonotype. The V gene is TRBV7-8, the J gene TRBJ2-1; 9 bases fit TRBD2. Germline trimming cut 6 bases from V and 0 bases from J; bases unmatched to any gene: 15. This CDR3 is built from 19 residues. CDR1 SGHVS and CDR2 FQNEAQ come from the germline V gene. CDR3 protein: CASREGRLAGRRSYNEQFF. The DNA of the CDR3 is TGTGCCAGCAGAGAAGGGCGTCTAGCGGGACGACGCTCCTACAATGAGCAGTTCTTC.

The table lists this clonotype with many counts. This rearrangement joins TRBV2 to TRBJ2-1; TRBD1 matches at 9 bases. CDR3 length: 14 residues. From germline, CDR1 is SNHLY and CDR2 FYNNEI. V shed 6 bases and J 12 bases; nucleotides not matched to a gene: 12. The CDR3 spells CASRGLGQGTGQFF. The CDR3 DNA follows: TGTGCCAGCAGGGGACTCGGACAGGGGACCGGGCAGTTCTTC.

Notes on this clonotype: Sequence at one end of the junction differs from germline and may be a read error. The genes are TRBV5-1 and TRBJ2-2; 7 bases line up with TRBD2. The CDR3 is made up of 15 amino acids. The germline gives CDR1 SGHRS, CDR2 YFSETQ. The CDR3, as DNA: TGCACCAGCAGCTTGGCGGCGGGAGAGGACGGGGAGCTGTTTTTT. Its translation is CTSSLAAGEDGELFF.

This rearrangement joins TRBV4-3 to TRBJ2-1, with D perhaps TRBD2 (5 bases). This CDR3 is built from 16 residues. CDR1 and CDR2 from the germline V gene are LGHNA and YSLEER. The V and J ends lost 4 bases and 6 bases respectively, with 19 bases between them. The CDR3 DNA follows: TGCGCCAGCAGCCCGCGAGGGCTGGAGGCCATCAATGAGCAGTTCTTC. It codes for CASSPRGLEAINEQFF.

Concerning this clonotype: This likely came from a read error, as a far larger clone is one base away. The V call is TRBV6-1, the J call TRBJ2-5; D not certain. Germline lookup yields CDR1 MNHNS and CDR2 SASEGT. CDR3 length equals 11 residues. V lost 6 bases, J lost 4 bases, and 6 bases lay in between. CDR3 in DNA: TGTGCCAGCAGCCCCATAGAGACCCAGTACTTC. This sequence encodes CASSPIETQYF.

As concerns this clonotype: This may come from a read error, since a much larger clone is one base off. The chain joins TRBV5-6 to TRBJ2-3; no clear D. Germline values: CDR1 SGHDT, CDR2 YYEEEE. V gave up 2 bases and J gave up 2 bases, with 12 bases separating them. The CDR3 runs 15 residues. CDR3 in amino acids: CASSFMVGSTDTQYF. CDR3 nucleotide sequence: TGTGCCAGCAGCTTCATGGTGGGGTCCACAGATACGCAGTATTTT. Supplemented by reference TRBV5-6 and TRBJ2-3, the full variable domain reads DAGVTQSPTHLIKTRGQQVTLRCSPKSGHDTVSWYQQALGQGPQFIFQYYEEEERQRGNFPDRFSGHQFPNYSSELNVNALLLGDSALYLCASSFMVGSTDTQYFGPGTRLTVL.

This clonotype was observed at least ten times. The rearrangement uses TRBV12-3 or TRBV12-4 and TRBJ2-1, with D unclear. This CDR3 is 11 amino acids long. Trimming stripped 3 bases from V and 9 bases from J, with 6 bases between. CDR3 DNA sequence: TGTGCCAGCAGTTTGGCAACTGAGCAGTTCTTC. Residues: CASSLATEQFF.